Each of the 23 T cell receptor beta chains below was sequenced from the same sample in a study of CD8+CD57+ T cells in acquired aplastic anemia. CDR3 and TCR beta VDJ profiling relied on a genomic DNA template. One entry per CDR3 protein results from TCRdb running MiXCR on the reads. This sample carries some 70,000 distinct CDR3 sequences, 54% of them seen once, and the ten largest clones take around 8.8%. The sample consisted of sorted CD4+, CD8+, or CD8+CD57+ T cells (not recorded which) from PBMCs. These receptors were taken from a human donor in good health, serving as a control.

CDR3 loop: CASSAKQGCVEAFF. CDR3 sequence (DNA): TGTGCCAGCAGCGCAAAACAGGGGTGTGTCGAAGCTTTCTTT. The chain has TRBV9 and TRBJ1-1; TRBD1 aligns across 7 bases. Germline assignment: CDR1 SGDLS and CDR2 YYNGEE. The CDR3 contains 14 residues. The J segment lost 8 bases and the V segment lost 3 bases, leaving 10 bases of the junction unmatched.

This clonotype was counted ten times or more. CDR3 coding DNA: TGTGCCAGCAGTGGAGACTTACAAAACTCCTACGAGCAGTACTTC. This gives the protein CASSGDLQNSYEQYF. The chain carries TRBV25-1 and TRBJ2-7, with D unclear. The CDR3 totals 15 residues. V was clipped by 4 bases and J by 0 bases, with 13 bases between them. Germline-derived CDR1 and CDR2 are MGHDK and SYGVNS.

The V and J genes are TRBV12-3 or TRBV12-4 and TRBJ2-3; 8 bases agree with TRBD2. The CDR3 runs to 21 residues. The junction had 19 bases not matched to a gene; V was cut back by 2 bases and J by 0 bases. CDR3 amino acids: CASSLYWSSGRLVTSTDTQYF. In DNA form, the CDR3 reads TGTGCCAGCAGTTTATACTGGTCTAGCGGGCGCCTCGTAACTAGCACAGATACGCAGTATTTT.

This rearrangement joins TRBV20-1 to TRBJ2-1; 9 bases align to TRBD1. CDR3 length: 15 amino acids. Trimming cost V 3 bases and J 2 bases; bases outside gene matches: 5. Germline V CDR1 and CDR2: DFQATT, SNEGSKA (reference sequence). CDR3 protein: CSASNRGRAYNEQFF. For the CDR3, the DNA is TGCAGTGCTAGTAACAGGGGGCGCGCCTACAATGAGCAGTTCTTC.

The CDR3 here is CSVEQGSYNEQFF. CDR3 nucleotides: TGCAGCGTTGAACAGGGATCCTACAATGAGCAGTTCTTC. The rearrangement joins TRBV29-1 to TRBJ2-1, with D perhaps matching TRBD1 (5 bases). The CDR3 is made up of 13 amino acids. Trimming cost V 2 bases and J 1 base, with 6 bases left between them. Germline V gene data show CDR1 as SQVTM and CDR2 as ANQGSEA.

This sequence joins TRBV6-1 and TRBJ1-3, with 7 bases identical to TRBD1. V was pared by 5 bases and J by 1 base, with 8 bases of the junction left unmatched. This CDR3 is 16 amino acids long. Germline CDR1 reads MNHNS; CDR2 reads SASEGT. As DNA, the CDR3 is TGTGCCAGCAGTAGGACAGGATCCGTATCTGGAAACACCATATATTTT. Protein sequence: CASSRTGSVSGNTIYF.

The V and J genes are TRBV2 and TRBJ2-7; TRBD1 matches at 10 bases. The J segment lost 1 base and the V segment lost 10 bases, leaving 13 bases of the junction unmatched. CDR1 SNHLY and CDR2 FYNNEI come from the germline V gene. CDR3 size: 16 residues. CDR3 coding DNA: TGTGCCACCAAGGGACAGGGGTCCCATTTTTCCTACGAGCAGTACTTC. This sequence encodes CATKGQGSHFSYEQYF.

This clonotype was counted many times. This rearrangement joins TRBV7-9 to TRBJ1-3; D is undetermined. In germline, CDR1 is SEHNR, CDR2 FQNEAQ (reference sequence). Trimming left V 1 base short and J 0 bases short, with 13 bases between. The CDR3 length is 17 residues. This CDR3 reads CASSLGWSANSGNTIYF. The CDR3 DNA is TGTGCCAGCAGCTTAGGCTGGTCGGCCAACTCTGGAAACACCATATATTTT. The full variable domain, rest sourced from reference TRBV7-9 and TRBJ1-3, is DTGVSQNPRHKITKRGQNVTFRCDPISEHNRLYWYRQTLGQGPEFLTYFQNEAQLEKSRLLSDRFSAERPKGSFSTLEIQRTEQGDSAMYLCASSLGWSANSGNTIYFGEGSWLTVV.

V usage is TRBV19 and J usage is TRBJ2-1; 10 bases fit TRBD1. The CDR3 is 12 residues long. After removal of 6 bases from V and 14 bases from J, the junction contained 7 bases not matched to a gene. Looked up from germline, CDR1 is LNHDA and CDR2 is SQIVND (reference sequence). DNA of the CDR3: TGTGCCAGTAGCAAGGACAGGGGGAGGAAGTTCTTC. This translates into CASSKDRGRKFF.

The chain joins TRBV24-1 to TRBJ1-3; D ambiguous. Trimming took 9 bases from V and 4 from J, leaving 6 bases between them. From germline, CDR1 is KGHDR and CDR2 SFDVKD. The CDR3 is made up of 11 amino acids. This chain's CDR3 is CATGMGNTIYF. CDR3 DNA sequence: TGTGCCACCGGGATGGGAAACACCATATATTTT.

The chain couples TRBV24-1 to TRBJ1-2, with a possible D match to TRBD1 (6 bases). The V end was cut by 6 bases, the J end by 2 bases, with 12 bases between. CDR1 is KGHDR, CDR2 SFDVKD, per germline. The CDR3 covers 14 residues. CDR3 protein: CATSSGTTNYGYTF. CDR3 DNA sequence: TGTGCCACCAGTTCCGGGACAACGAACTATGGCTACACCTTC.

This clonotype turned up a few times. A read error may produce the germline difference seen at one junction end. The gene calls are TRBV15 and TRBJ2-2; D is perhaps TRBD1 (6 bases). The CDR3 has 16 amino acids. The V gene's germline CDR1 is LNHNV and CDR2 YYDKDF (reference sequence). The CDR3 DNA is TGCGCCACCAGCAGAGATGGCCAGGGGAACACCGGGGAGCTGTCTTTT. This sequence encodes CATSRDGQGNTGELSF.

This clonotype has at least ten counts. CDR3 nucleotide sequence: TGTGCTAGTGGTTTGGACGACAGCTCCTACAATGAGCAGTTCTTC. Its protein is CASGLDDSSYNEQFF. The rearrangement links TRBV12-5 to TRBJ2-1, with D tentatively TRBD1 (5 bases). The ends were cut back, 1 base at V and 0 bases at J, with 7 bases in the middle. The germline V gene encodes CDR1 LGHNT and CDR2 FRNRAP. The CDR3 loop spans 15 amino acids. The whole variable domain, filled in from reference TRBV12-5 and TRBJ2-1, reads DARVTQTPRHKVTEMGQEVTMRCQPILGHNTVFWYRQTMMQGLELLAYFRNRAPLDDSGMPKDRFSAEMPDATLATLKIQPSEPRDSAVYFCASGLDDSSYNEQFFGPGTRLTVL.

The V and J genes are TRBV7-6 and TRBJ2-3, with 12 bases lining up with TRBD1. The junction had 3 bases not matched to a gene; V was cut back by 3 bases and J by 2 bases. Germline CDR1 reads SGHVS; CDR2 reads FNYEAQ. The CDR3 runs 16 residues. The CDR3: CASSFRGQGATDTQYF. The CDR3 nucleotides are TGTGCCAGCAGCTTTCGGGGACAGGGGGCCACAGATACGCAGTATTTT.

This clonotype was seen at least ten times. The J gene is TRBJ1-2, the V gene TRBV30, with 7 bases fitting TRBD1. Germline trimming cut 6 bases from V and 6 bases from J; bases unmatched to any gene: 7. Germline loops: CDR1 GTSNPN, CDR2 SVGIG (reference sequence). This CDR3 contains 12 residues. The CDR3 region is CACEGGADGYTF. DNA of the CDR3: TGTGCCTGTGAAGGGGGCGCCGATGGCTACACCTTC.

The genes are TRBV4-3 and TRBJ1-6, with 8 bases matching TRBD1. Germline CDR1 LGHNA, CDR2 YSLEER. V dropped 5 bases and J dropped 7; count of bases not matched to a gene: 7. The CDR3 runs 15 residues. This chain's CDR3 is CASSDRDRLNSPLHF. The CDR3 DNA sequence: TGCGCCAGCAGCGACCGGGACAGGCTCAATTCACCCCTCCACTTT.

J is TRBJ2-5 and V is TRBV2; TRBD2 agrees at 8 bases. The CDR3 sequence is 15 residues long. Germline CDR1 and CDR2: SNHLY and FYNNEI. V lost 8 bases and J lost 5; bases outside the gene matches: 13. The CDR3 DNA is TGTGCCAGCTGTTGTGGCGGGAGGATAAGGGAGACCCAGTACTTC. As protein: CASCCGGRIRETQYF.

This clonotype was found a few times. The rearrangement links TRBV7-8 to TRBJ1-6, with no clear D. V lost 5 bases, J lost 10 bases, and 18 bases lay in between. The length of the CDR3 is 15 residues. CDR1 and CDR2 from the germline V gene are SGHVS and FQNEAQ. The CDR3 DNA sequence: TGTGCCAGCAGCACCGATACGGGCCGAGGGTCACCCCTCCACTTT. Translation gives CASSTDTGRGSPLHF.

This chain's CDR3 is CASGIAGSTDTQYF. The CDR3 bases are TGTGCCAGTGGGATAGCGGGGAGCACAGATACGCAGTATTTT. V gene TRBV12-3 or TRBV12-4 combines with J gene TRBJ2-3; 8 nucleotides agree with TRBD2. V dropped 9 bases and J dropped 0; count of bases not matched to a gene: 5. CDR3 length equals 14 residues.

The chain combines TRBV25-1 with TRBJ2-7; weak D call: TRBD1 (6 bases). The length of the CDR3 is 12 residues. Germline CDR1 is MGHDK and CDR2 is SYGVNS. Trimming left V 8 bases short and J 0 bases short, with 8 bases between. The CDR3 sequence: CASRDNSYEQYF. Written as DNA, the CDR3 is TGTGCCAGCCGGGACAACTCCTACGAGCAGTACTTC.

This clonotype was seen only a few times. A much larger clone differs from this one at a single base, so this may be a read error. As DNA, the CDR3 is TGTGCCAGCAGCTTAGAAGGAGGCAATCAGCCCCAGCATTTT. Its translation is CASSLEGGNQPQHF. V usage is TRBV7-2 and J usage is TRBJ1-5; D is ambiguous. The V end lost 1 base, the J end lost 2 bases, and 6 bases lay between the germline ends. Germline-derived CDR1 and CDR2 are SGHTA and FQGNSA. The CDR3 consists of 14 residues.

This clonotype has ten or more counts. J is TRBJ2-5 and V is TRBV30, with no clear D. V was clipped by 0 bases and J by 1 base, with 9 bases between them. CDR3 length: 14 amino acids. Germline values: CDR1 GTSNPN, CDR2 SVGIG (reference sequence). The CDR3 coding sequence is TGTGCCTGGAGTGTACCTGGGTCCCAAGAGACCCAGTACTTC. Protein: CAWSVPGSQETQYF.

The chain carries TRBV2 and TRBJ1-3; D not resolved. V lost 3 bases to trimming and J lost 0 bases, with 15 bases between them. Germline CDR1 SNHLY, CDR2 FYNNEI. CDR3 length: 17 amino acids. In nucleotides, the CDR3 is TGTGCCAGCAGTGATCCCCCCACGGGGTTCTCTGGAAACACCATATATTTT. Translation gives CASSDPPTGFSGNTIYF.